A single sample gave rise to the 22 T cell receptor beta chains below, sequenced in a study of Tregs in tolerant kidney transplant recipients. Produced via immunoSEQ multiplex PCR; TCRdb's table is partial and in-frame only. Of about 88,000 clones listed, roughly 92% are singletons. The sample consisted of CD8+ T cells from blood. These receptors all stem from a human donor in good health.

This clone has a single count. For the CDR3, the DNA is TGTGCCAGCAGTCCGTCCGGGGCCATCTATGGCTACACCTTC. Translated, it gives CASSPSGAIYGYTF. The chain has TRBV6-5 and TRBJ1-2, with D perhaps matching TRBD1 (5 bases). CDR1 and CDR2 from the germline V gene are MNHEY and SVGAGI. Between the trimmed V and J ends, which lost 5 bases and 4 bases, there was a span of 14 bases. There are 14 residues in the CDR3.

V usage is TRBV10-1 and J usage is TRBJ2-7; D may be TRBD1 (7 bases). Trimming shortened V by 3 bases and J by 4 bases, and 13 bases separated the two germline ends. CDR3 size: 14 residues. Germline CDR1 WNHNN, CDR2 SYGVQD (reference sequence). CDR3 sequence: CASSEGGGGYEQYF. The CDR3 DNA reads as TGCGCCAGCAGTGAAGGAGGGGGCGGGTACGAGCAGTACTTC.

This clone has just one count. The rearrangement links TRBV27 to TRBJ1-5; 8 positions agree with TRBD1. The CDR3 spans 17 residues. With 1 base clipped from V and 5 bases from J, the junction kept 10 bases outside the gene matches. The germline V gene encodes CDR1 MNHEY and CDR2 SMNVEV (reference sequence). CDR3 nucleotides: TGTGCCAGCAGTTTATTGGGGCAGGGGGCTTTGGATCAGCCCCAGCATTTT. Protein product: CASSLLGQGALDQPQHF.

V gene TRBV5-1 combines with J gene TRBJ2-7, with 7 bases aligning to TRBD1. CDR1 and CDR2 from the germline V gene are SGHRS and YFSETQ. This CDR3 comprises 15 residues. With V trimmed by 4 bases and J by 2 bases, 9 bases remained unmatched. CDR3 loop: CASSPSTGSPYEQYF. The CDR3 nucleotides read TGCGCCAGCAGCCCGTCGACAGGGAGCCCCTACGAGCAGTACTTC.

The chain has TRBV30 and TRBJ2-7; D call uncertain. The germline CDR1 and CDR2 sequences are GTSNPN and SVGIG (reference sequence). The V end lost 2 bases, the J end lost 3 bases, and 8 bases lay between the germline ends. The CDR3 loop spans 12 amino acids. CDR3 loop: CAWSFVNYEQYF. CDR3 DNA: TGTGCCTGGAGTTTCGTAAACTACGAGCAGTACTTC.

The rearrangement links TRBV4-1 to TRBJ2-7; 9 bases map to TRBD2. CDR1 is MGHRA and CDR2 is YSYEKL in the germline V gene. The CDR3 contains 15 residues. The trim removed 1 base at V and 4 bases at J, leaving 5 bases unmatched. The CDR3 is CASSQVAGGPYEQYF. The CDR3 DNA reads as TGCGCCAGCAGCCAAGTCGCGGGGGGGCCGTACGAGCAGTACTTC.

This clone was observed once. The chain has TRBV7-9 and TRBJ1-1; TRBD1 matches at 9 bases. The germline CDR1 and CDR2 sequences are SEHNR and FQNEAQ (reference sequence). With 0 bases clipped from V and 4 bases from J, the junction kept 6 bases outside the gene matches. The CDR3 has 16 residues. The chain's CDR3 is CASSLAPTGGLTEAFF. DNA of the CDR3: TGTGCCAGCAGCTTAGCCCCAACAGGGGGCCTCACTGAAGCTTTCTTT.

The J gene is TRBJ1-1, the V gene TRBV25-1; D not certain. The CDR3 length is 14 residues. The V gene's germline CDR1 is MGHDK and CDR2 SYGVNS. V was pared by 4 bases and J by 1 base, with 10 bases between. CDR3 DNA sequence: TGTGCCAGCAGTGTTCGGGGTGGGAACACTGAAGCTTTCTTT. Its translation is CASSVRGGNTEAFF.

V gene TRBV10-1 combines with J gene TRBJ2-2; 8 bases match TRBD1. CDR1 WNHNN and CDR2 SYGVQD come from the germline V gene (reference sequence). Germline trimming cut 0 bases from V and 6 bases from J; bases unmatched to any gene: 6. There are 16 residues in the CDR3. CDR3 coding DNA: TGCGCCAGCAGTGAGTCGACAGGGGTTTACGCCGGGGAGCTGTTTTTT. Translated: CASSESTGVYAGELFF.

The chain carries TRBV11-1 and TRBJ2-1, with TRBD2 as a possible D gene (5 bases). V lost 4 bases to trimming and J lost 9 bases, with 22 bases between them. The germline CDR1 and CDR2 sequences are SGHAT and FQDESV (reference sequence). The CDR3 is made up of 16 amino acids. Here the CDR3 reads CASSSRPGLSWGEQFF. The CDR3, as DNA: TGTGCCAGCAGCTCTAGACCAGGACTTTCTTGGGGTGAGCAGTTCTTC.

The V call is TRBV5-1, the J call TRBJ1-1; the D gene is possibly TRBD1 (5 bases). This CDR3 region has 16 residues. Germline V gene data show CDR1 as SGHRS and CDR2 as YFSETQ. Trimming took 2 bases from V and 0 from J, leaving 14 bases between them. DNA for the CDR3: TGCGCCAGCAGCTTCTCGGCCGCGGGGCTGAACACTGAAGCTTTCTTT. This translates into CASSFSAAGLNTEAFF. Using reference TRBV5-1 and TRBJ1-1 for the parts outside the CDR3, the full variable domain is KAGVTQTPRYLIKTRGQQVTLSCSPISGHRSVSWYQQTPGQGLQFLFEYFSETQRNKGNFPGRFSGRQFSNSRSEMNVSTLELGDSALYLCASSFSAAGLNTEAFFGQGTRLTVV.

The CDR3 reads CASSLWRGGETQYF. CDR3 DNA: TGTGCCAGCAGCTTGTGGAGGGGGGGTGAGACCCAGTACTTC. This chain joins TRBV5-6 and TRBJ2-5, with a weak D call TRBD2 (7 bases). The germline gives CDR1 SGHDT, CDR2 YYEEEE. Trimming cost V 1 base and J 5 bases, with 12 bases left between them. The CDR3 contains 14 residues.

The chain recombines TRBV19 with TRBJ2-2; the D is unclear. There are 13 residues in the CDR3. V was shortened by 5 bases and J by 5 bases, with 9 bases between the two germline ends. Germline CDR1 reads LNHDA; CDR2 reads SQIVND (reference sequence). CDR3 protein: CASSPSITGELFF. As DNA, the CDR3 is TGTGCCAGTAGTCCCAGTATAACCGGGGAGCTGTTTTTT.

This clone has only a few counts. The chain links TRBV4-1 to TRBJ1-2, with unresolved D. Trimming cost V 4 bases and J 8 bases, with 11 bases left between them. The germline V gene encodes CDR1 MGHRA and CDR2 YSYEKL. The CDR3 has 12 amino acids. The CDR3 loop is CASSLPTGGYTF. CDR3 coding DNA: TGCGCCAGCAGCCTTCCTACTGGGGGCTACACCTTC.

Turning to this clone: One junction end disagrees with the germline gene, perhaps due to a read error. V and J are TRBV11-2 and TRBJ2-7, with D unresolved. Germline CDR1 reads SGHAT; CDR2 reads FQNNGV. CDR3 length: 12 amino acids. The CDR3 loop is CAGSRGVYEQYF. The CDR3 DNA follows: TGTGCCGGCAGCCGAGGAGTGTACGAGCAGTACTTC.

The CDR3 region has the DNA TGTGCCAGCAGCTTAGCAGTGGGCGAGCAGTACTTC. It encodes CASSLAVGEQYF. The rearrangement links TRBV7-9 to TRBJ2-7, with unresolved D. V shed 0 bases and J shed 6 bases, with 6 bases lying between them. The CDR3 totals 12 residues. Germline V lookup: CDR1 SEHNR, CDR2 FQNEAQ (reference sequence).

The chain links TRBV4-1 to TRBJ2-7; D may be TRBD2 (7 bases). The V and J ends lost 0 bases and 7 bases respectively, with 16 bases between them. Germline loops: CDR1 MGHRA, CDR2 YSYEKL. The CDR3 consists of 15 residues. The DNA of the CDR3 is TGCGCCAGCAGCCAAGAACCAACGGGGGGCTGGGAGCAGTACTTC. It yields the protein CASSQEPTGGWEQYF.

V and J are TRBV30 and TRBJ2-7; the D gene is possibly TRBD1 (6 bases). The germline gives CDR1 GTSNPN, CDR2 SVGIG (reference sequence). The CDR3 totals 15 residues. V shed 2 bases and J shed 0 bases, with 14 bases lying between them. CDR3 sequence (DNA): TGTGCCTGGAGTCCAACCGACAGGAGCTCCTACGAGCAGTACTTC. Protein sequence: CAWSPTDRSSYEQYF. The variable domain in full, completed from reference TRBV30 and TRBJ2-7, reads SQTIHQWPATLVQPVGSPLSLECTVEGTSNPNLYWYRQAAGRGLQLLFYSVGIGQISSEVPQNLSASRPQDRQFILSSKKLLLSDSGFYLCAWSPTDRSSYEQYFGPGTRLTVT.

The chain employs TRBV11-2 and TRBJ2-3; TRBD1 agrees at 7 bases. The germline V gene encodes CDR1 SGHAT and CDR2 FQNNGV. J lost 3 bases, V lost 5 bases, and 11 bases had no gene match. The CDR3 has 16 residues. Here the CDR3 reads CASSEQTGWRTDTQYF. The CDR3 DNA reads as TGTGCCAGCAGCGAACAGACAGGGTGGAGGACAGATACGCAGTATTTT.

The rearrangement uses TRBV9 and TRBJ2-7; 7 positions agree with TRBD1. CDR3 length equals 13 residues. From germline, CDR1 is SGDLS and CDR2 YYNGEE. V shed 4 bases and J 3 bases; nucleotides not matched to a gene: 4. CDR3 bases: TGTGCCAGCAGCTCGGGACAGAGCTACGAGCAGTACTTC. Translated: CASSSGQSYEQYF.

For the CDR3, the DNA is TGTGCCAGCTCACCACGTCAGCCTTATAGCAATCAGCCCCAGCATTTT. Translating gives CASSPRQPYSNQPQHF. The chain is built from TRBV18 and TRBJ1-5; no clear D gene. There are 16 residues in the CDR3. Trimming took 1 base from V and 0 from J, leaving 10 bases between them. Germline assignment: CDR1 KGHSH and CDR2 LQKENI.

The DNA of the CDR3 is TGTGCCAGTAGTATAGACCCGGGATCCCACTATGGCTACACCTTC. Protein product: CASSIDPGSHYGYTF. The J gene is TRBJ1-2, the V gene TRBV19; D is ambiguous. This CDR3 comprises 15 residues. V dropped 0 bases and J dropped 3 bases, with 11 bases sitting between them. CDR1 and CDR2 (germline): LNHDA, SQIVND (reference sequence).